Presented here are 26 T cell receptor beta chains from one specimen sequenced in a study of blood T cell repertoires in COVID-19. Repertoires were generated with immunoSEQ multiplex PCR, while TCRdb's copy carries only in-frame clones and drops some. The data hold about 310,000 clones, with roughly 90% observed a single time. The sample was PBMCs or T cells enriched from blood (not recorded which). The receptors here all came from a woman aged 18-29 years who had recovered from COVID-19.

This sequence joins TRBV7-3 and TRBJ1-2, with D perhaps TRBD1 (6 bases). Germline V CDR1 and CDR2: SGHTA, FQGTGA. The CDR3 runs to 15 residues. The germline V and J ends were trimmed by 5 bases and 6 bases, with 19 bases remaining between them. The CDR3 nucleotides are TGTGCCAGCAGCATCACACAGGGAACTTTCGATGGCTACACCTTC. This sequence encodes CASSITQGTFDGYTF. Drawing the rest from reference TRBV7-3 and TRBJ1-2, the complete variable domain is GAGVSQTPSNKVTEKGKYVELRCDPISGHTALYWYRQSLGQGPEFLIYFQGTGAADDSGLPNDRFFAVRPEGSVSTLKIQRTERGDSAVYLCASSITQGTFDGYTFGSGTRLTVV.

The chain combines TRBV2 with TRBJ1-3, with a possible D match to TRBD1 (5 bases). Trimming removed 6 bases at V and 0 bases at J, with 9 bases between. Germline-derived CDR1 and CDR2 are SNHLY and FYNNEI. There are 14 residues in the CDR3. The CDR3 sequence is CASRVDSSGNTIYF. For the CDR3, the DNA is TGTGCCAGCAGGGTCGACAGCTCTGGAAACACCATATATTTT.

The chain has TRBV5-1 and TRBJ1-2, with D perhaps matching TRBD1 (6 bases). Trimming stripped 1 base from V and 6 bases from J, with 10 bases between. The CDR3 has 13 amino acids. CDR1 is SGHRS and CDR2 is YFSETQ in the germline V gene. This chain's CDR3 is CASSLSGVDGYTF. CDR3 coding DNA: TGCGCCAGCAGCTTGTCAGGGGTCGATGGCTACACCTTC. Supplemented by reference TRBV5-1 and TRBJ1-2, the full variable domain reads KAGVTQTPRYLIKTRGQQVTLSCSPISGHRSVSWYQQTPGQGLQFLFEYFSETQRNKGNFPGRFSGRQFSNSRSEMNVSTLELGDSALYLCASSLSGVDGYTFGSGTRLTVV.

The V gene is TRBV19, the J gene TRBJ1-5; TRBD1 might be the D (5 bases). The V gene's germline CDR1 is LNHDA and CDR2 SQIVND (reference sequence). Trimming removed 10 bases at V and 3 bases at J, with 13 bases between. This CDR3 has 13 amino acids. Here the CDR3 reads CATRQLLNQPQHF. CDR3 bases: TGTGCCACCCGACAGCTACTCAATCAGCCCCAGCATTTT.

The V call is TRBV7-3, the J call TRBJ2-3; 11 bases agree with TRBD2. J lost 0 bases, V lost 2 bases, and 1 base had no gene match. The CDR3 length is 16 residues. Germline CDR1 reads SGHTA; CDR2 reads FQGTGA. The DNA of the CDR3 is TGTGCCAGCAGCTTAGCTAGCGGGAGGAGCACAGATACGCAGTATTTT. Translating gives CASSLASGRSTDTQYF. Using reference TRBV7-3 and TRBJ2-3 for the parts outside the CDR3, the full variable domain is GAGVSQTPSNKVTEKGKYVELRCDPISGHTALYWYRQSLGQGPEFLIYFQGTGAADDSGLPNDRFFAVRPEGSVSTLKIQRTERGDSAVYLCASSLASGRSTDTQYFGPGTRLTVL.

This clone occurred many times. The CDR3 here is CASSGQMEGSGYTF. CDR3 DNA sequence: TGTGCCAGCAGCGGACAGATGGAAGGATCTGGCTACACCTTC. The chain recombines TRBV27 with TRBJ1-2; D perhaps matches TRBD1 (6 bases). The CDR3 spans 14 residues. Germline lookup yields CDR1 MNHEY and CDR2 SMNVEV (reference sequence). The V end was cut by 6 bases, the J end by 7 bases, with 18 bases between.

The rearrangement joins TRBV7-9 to TRBJ1-4; TRBD1 matches at 7 bases. The CDR3 has 18 amino acids. J lost 2 bases, V lost 1 base, and 10 bases had no gene match. Germline V lookup: CDR1 SEHNR, CDR2 FQNEAQ (reference sequence). CDR3 protein: CASSLGYRGRVTNEKLFF. DNA for the CDR3: TGTGCCAGCAGCTTAGGCTACAGGGGAAGGGTCACTAATGAAAAACTGTTTTTT.

The chain combines TRBV15 with TRBJ2-5; 7 bases align to TRBD1. CDR1 and CDR2 (germline): LNHNV, YYDKDF (reference sequence). CDR3 length: 13 residues. With V trimmed by 5 bases and J by 4 bases, 4 bases remained unmatched. CDR3 sequence (DNA): TGTGCCACCAGCCCCCGACAGGGAGAGACCCAGTACTTC. Its translation: CATSPRQGETQYF.

The chain links TRBV10-3 to TRBJ1-2; 7 bases match TRBD1. CDR1 is ENHRY, CDR2 SYGVKD, per germline. CDR3 size: 14 residues. The junction had 6 bases not matched to a gene; V was cut back by 4 bases and J by 4 bases. The CDR3 nucleotides are TGTGCCATCAGTGCGAAAGGGGGCGGCTATGGCTACACCTTC. Amino acids: CAISAKGGGYGYTF.

V is TRBV7-9 and J is TRBJ1-3; D is uncertain. The CDR3 contains 17 residues. Trimming cost V 5 bases and J 2 bases, with 19 bases left between them. The V gene's germline CDR1 is SEHNR and CDR2 FQNEAQ (reference sequence). The CDR3 bases are TGTGCCAGCAGCCACACCTCCTGGTCCGAACCTGGAAACACCATATATTTT. Translated, it gives CASSHTSWSEPGNTIYF. Looking up the rest from reference TRBV7-9 and TRBJ1-3 gives the full variable domain: DTGVSQNPRHKITKRGQNVTFRCDPISEHNRLYWYRQTLGQGPEFLTYFQNEAQLEKSRLLSDRFSAERPKGSFSTLEIQRTEQGDSAMYLCASSHTSWSEPGNTIYFGEGSWLTVV.

The gene calls are TRBV2 and TRBJ2-1; TRBD2 is a possible D gene (6 bases). V was trimmed by 2 bases and J by 4 bases, leaving 12 bases between them. CDR1 is SNHLY and CDR2 is FYNNEI in the germline V gene. The CDR3 has 15 residues. CDR3 nucleotides: TGTGCCAGCAGTGAATTGGACCGGGAGTACAATGAGCAGTTCTTC. Its translation: CASSELDREYNEQFF.

The rearrangement joins TRBV7-2 to TRBJ2-7, with TRBD2 matching over 9 bases. V shed 2 bases, J shed 5 bases, and the junction held 7 bases outside the gene matches. The CDR3 spans 15 residues. The germline CDR1 and CDR2 sequences are SGHTA and FQGNSA. The CDR3 DNA is TGTGCCAGCAGCTTATCCGGGACTAGCTTCCACGAGCAGTACTTC. Residues: CASSLSGTSFHEQYF.

This sequence joins TRBV7-9 and TRBJ1-3; D is ambiguous. Trimming took off 2 bases at V and 0 bases at J, with 8 bases between the two ends. This CDR3 has 15 amino acids. The germline V gene encodes CDR1 SEHNR and CDR2 FQNEAQ (reference sequence). Here the CDR3 reads CASSLMRSSGNTIYF. The CDR3 DNA follows: TGTGCCAGCAGCTTAATGAGGAGCTCTGGAAACACCATATATTTT.

The rearrangement joins TRBV15 to TRBJ2-1; 7 nucleotides align to TRBD2. The CDR3 length is 13 residues. J lost 7 bases, V lost 7 bases, and 7 bases had no gene match. Germline V gene data show CDR1 as LNHNV and CDR2 as YYDKDF (reference sequence). This CDR3 is CATMAGEGNEQFF. CDR3 DNA: TGTGCCACCATGGCGGGAGAAGGGAATGAGCAGTTCTTC.

V and J are TRBV19 and TRBJ1-5, with a possible D match to TRBD1 (6 bases). V was shortened by 3 bases and J by 0 bases, with 9 bases between the two germline ends. CDR1 is LNHDA and CDR2 is SQIVND in the germline V gene (reference sequence). There are 15 residues in the CDR3. The CDR3 nucleotides are TGTGCCAGTAGTATCCAGGGGCTTAGCAATCAGCCCCAGCATTTT. Protein sequence: CASSIQGLSNQPQHF.

The CDR3 is CASSQAAGGWNEQFF. The CDR3 coding sequence is TGTGCCAGCAGCCAAGCAGCGGGAGGGTGGAATGAGCAGTTCTTC. This rearrangement joins TRBV14 to TRBJ2-1; TRBD2 matches at 10 bases. V shed 1 base and J 7 bases; nucleotides not matched to a gene: 4. CDR1 and CDR2 from the germline V gene are SGHDN and FVKESK. The CDR3 length is 15 residues. Filled out from reference TRBV14 and TRBJ2-1, the complete variable domain reads EAGVTQFPSHSVIEKGQTVTLRCDPISGHDNLYWYRRVMGKEIKFLLHFVKESKQDESGMPNNRFLAERTGGTYSTLKVQPAELEDSGVYFCASSQAAGGWNEQFFGPGTRLTVL.

V gene TRBV6-6 combines with J gene TRBJ2-3; the match to TRBD2 covers 11 bases. The germline V gene encodes CDR1 MNHNY and CDR2 SVGAGI (reference sequence). Germline trimming cut 6 bases from V and 3 bases from J; bases unmatched to any gene: 8. The CDR3 is 16 amino acids. The CDR3 coding sequence is TGTGCCAGCAGCCGTAATAGCGGGGGGGTGACAGATACGCAGTATTTT. Protein product: CASSRNSGGVTDTQYF.

V gene TRBV19 combines with J gene TRBJ2-3; D is ambiguous. CDR1 is LNHDA and CDR2 is SQIVND in the germline V gene (reference sequence). The CDR3 has 15 amino acids. Trimming shortened V by 3 bases and J by 4 bases, and 14 bases separated the two germline ends. DNA of the CDR3: TGTGCCAGTAGTATTTCCCCCGTGGCCCCAGATACGCAGTATTTT. Residues: CASSISPVAPDTQYF.

J is TRBJ1-2 and V is TRBV7-9, with D possibly matching TRBD1 (5 bases). V was pared by 2 bases and J by 2 bases, with 9 bases between. The length of the CDR3 is 14 residues. CDR1 is SEHNR and CDR2 is FQNEAQ in the germline V gene (reference sequence). CDR3 sequence: CASSLYGGNYGYTF. The CDR3 region has the DNA TGTGCCAGCAGCTTATACGGGGGGAACTATGGCTACACCTTC. Variable domain in full (rest from reference TRBV7-9 and TRBJ1-2): DTGVSQNPRHKITKRGQNVTFRCDPISEHNRLYWYRQTLGQGPEFLTYFQNEAQLEKSRLLSDRFSAERPKGSFSTLEIQRTEQGDSAMYLCASSLYGGNYGYTFGSGTRLTVV.

This clone was observed once. The rearrangement joins TRBV27 to TRBJ1-4, with D possibly TRBD1 on 5 matching bases. This CDR3 has 15 amino acids. V lost 10 bases to trimming and J lost 0 bases, with 15 bases between them. The V gene's germline CDR1 is MNHEY and CDR2 SMNVEV (reference sequence). The CDR3 is CATPPGEATNEKLFF. CDR3 bases: TGTGCCACCCCCCCGGGGGAAGCAACTAATGAAAAACTGTTTTTT.

Only one count was recorded for this clone. The V call is TRBV13, the J call TRBJ2-1; 7 nucleotides agree with TRBD1. J lost 7 bases, V lost 7 bases, and 10 bases had no gene match. Germline V gene lookup returns CDR1 PRHDT and CDR2 FYEKMQ (reference sequence). The CDR3 is 14 residues long. The CDR3 nucleotides read TGTGCCAGCACCGACAGGGAAGTTTGGAATGAGCAGTTCTTC. Amino acid sequence: CASTDREVWNEQFF.

V is TRBV6-5 and J is TRBJ2-7; possible D gene TRBD1, 5 bases. Trimming shortened V by 7 bases and J by 0 bases, and 16 bases separated the two germline ends. The CDR3 covers 15 residues. The germline gives CDR1 MNHEY, CDR2 SVGAGI. The CDR3 is CASNTYRTRSYEQYF. The DNA of the CDR3 is TGTGCCAGCAATACCTACAGGACCCGCTCCTACGAGCAGTACTTC.

V gene TRBV7-2 combines with J gene TRBJ1-2, with D possibly matching TRBD1 (6 bases). The V and J ends lost 3 bases and 4 bases respectively, with 9 bases between them. Germline-derived CDR1 and CDR2 are SGHTA and FQGNSA. There are 13 residues in the CDR3. The CDR3 region is CASSLAGAYGYTF. CDR3 coding DNA: TGTGCCAGCAGCTTGGCAGGGGCCTATGGCTACACCTTC.

This rearrangement joins TRBV6-5 to TRBJ2-1; 9 positions match TRBD2. This CDR3 has 16 residues. Trimming took 2 bases from V and 3 from J; bases not matched to a gene: 5. Germline V gene lookup returns CDR1 MNHEY and CDR2 SVGAGI. The CDR3 protein is CASSYPGLAGYNEQFF. The CDR3 coding sequence is TGTGCCAGCAGTTACCCGGGACTAGCCGGCTACAATGAGCAGTTCTTC.

This chain joins TRBV15 and TRBJ2-2; 9 bases agree with TRBD2. With 8 bases clipped from V and 1 base from J, the junction kept 5 bases outside the gene matches. Germline V gives CDR1 LNHNV, CDR2 YYDKDF (reference sequence). CDR3 length: 15 amino acids. The CDR3 region has the DNA TGTGCCACCTCAGAAGCGGGAGGGAACACCGGGGAGCTGTTTTTT. The encoded protein is CATSEAGGNTGELFF.

This chain joins TRBV11-1 and TRBJ1-1; D might be TRBD1 (6 bases). The germline V gene encodes CDR1 SGHAT and CDR2 FQDESV (reference sequence). This CDR3 comprises 15 residues. With 7 bases removed from V and 8 bases from J, the gap between germline ends came to 23 bases. CDR3 nucleotide sequence: TGTGCCAGCACCCCGACCGTAGGTCCCGGGACAGAAGCTTTCTTT. Amino acid sequence: CASTPTVGPGTEAFF. Complete variable domain (other parts from reference TRBV11-1 and TRBJ1-1): EAEVAQSPRYKITEKSQAVAFWCDPISGHATLYWYRQILGQGPELLVQFQDESVVDDSQLPKDRFSAERLKGVDSTLKIQPAELGDSAMYLCASTPTVGPGTEAFFGQGTRLTVV.